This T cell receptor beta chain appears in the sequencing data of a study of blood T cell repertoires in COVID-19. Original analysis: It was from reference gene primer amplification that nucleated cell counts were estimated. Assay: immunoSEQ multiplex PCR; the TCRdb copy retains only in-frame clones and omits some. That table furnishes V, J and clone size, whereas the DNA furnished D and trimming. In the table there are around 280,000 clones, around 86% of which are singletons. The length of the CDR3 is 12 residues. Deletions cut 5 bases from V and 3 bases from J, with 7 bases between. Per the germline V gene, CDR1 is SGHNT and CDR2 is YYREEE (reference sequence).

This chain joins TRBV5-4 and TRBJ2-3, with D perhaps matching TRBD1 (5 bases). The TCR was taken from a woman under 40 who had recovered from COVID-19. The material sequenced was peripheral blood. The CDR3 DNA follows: TGTGCCAGCAGATCAGGGACAGATACGCAGTATTTT. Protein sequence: CASRSGTDTQYF.